The 25 T cell receptor beta chains presented below share a single source sample, sequenced in a study of cytomegalovirus exposure and HLA in healthy donors. Assay: immunoSEQ multiplex PCR; the TCRdb copy retains only in-frame clones and omits some. The top ten clones hold less than 2.5% of a sample with approximately 46,000 clones, 90% to 95% of them seen once. Sequenced sample: PBMCs. These receptors came from a woman under 30 in good health and CMV-seronegative.

V and J are TRBV7-2 and TRBJ2-7; TRBD1 agrees at 7 bases. The CDR3 is 14 residues long. Germline trimming cut 5 bases from V and 2 bases from J; bases unmatched to any gene: 6. The germline gives CDR1 SGHTA, CDR2 FQGNSA. The DNA of the CDR3 is TGTGCCAGCAGCGTCCGGGACAGCCCCTACGAGCAGTACTTC. This gives the protein CASSVRDSPYEQYF.

The chain uses TRBV29-1 and TRBJ2-5, with a possible D match to TRBD2 (5 bases). The V gene's germline CDR1 is SQVTM and CDR2 ANQGSEA. Deletions cut 7 bases from V and 2 bases from J, with 14 bases between. The CDR3 is 13 amino acids. This CDR3 reads CSASSSVQETQYF. The CDR3 DNA reads as TGCAGCGCTTCGAGTAGCGTTCAAGAGACCCAGTACTTC.

CDR3 region: CASSFVWTGNNQPQHF. CDR3 coding DNA: TGTGCCAGCAGTTTTGTTTGGACAGGAAATAATCAGCCCCAGCATTTT. The chain couples TRBV28 to TRBJ1-5, with 7 positions matching TRBD1. The CDR3 has 16 amino acids. The germline V gene has CDR1 MDHEN and CDR2 SYDVKM. The V gene end was trimmed by 3 bases and the J gene end by 4 bases; junction bases not matched to a gene: 9.

The chain's CDR3 is CASSLRDRGKSSYEQYF. DNA of the CDR3: TGTGCCAGCAGTTTACGCGACAGGGGAAAAAGCTCCTACGAGCAGTACTTC. The genes are TRBV28 and TRBJ2-7; TRBD1 aligns across 8 bases. The CDR3 loop spans 17 amino acids. The J segment lost 0 bases and the V segment lost 2 bases, leaving 9 bases of the junction unmatched. Germline values: CDR1 MDHEN, CDR2 SYDVKM.

This clone was recorded once. The chain joins TRBV4-1 to TRBJ2-7, with 13 bases matching TRBD2. The CDR3 loop spans 16 amino acids. The V gene end was trimmed by 0 bases and the J gene end by 8 bases; junction bases not matched to a gene: 7. Germline V gives CDR1 MGHRA, CDR2 YSYEKL. The CDR3 reads CASSQDEGLAGSQQYF. As DNA, the CDR3 is TGCGCCAGCAGCCAAGATGAGGGACTAGCGGGGTCTCAGCAGTACTTC.

The gene calls are TRBV28 and TRBJ1-5; TRBD1 aligns across 8 bases. The germline CDR1 and CDR2 sequences are MDHEN and SYDVKM. The CDR3 length is 15 residues. The V gene end was trimmed by 3 bases and the J gene end by 6 bases; junction bases not matched to a gene: 7. The CDR3 region is CASSFLQGDVQPQHF. The CDR3, as DNA: TGTGCCAGCAGTTTTTTACAGGGGGATGTTCAGCCCCAGCATTTT.

This chain joins TRBV10-2 and TRBJ2-5, with TRBD2 as a possible D gene (5 bases). Germline CDR1 reads WSHSY; CDR2 reads SAAADI. Trimming shortened V by 0 bases and J by 5 bases, and 7 bases separated the two germline ends. The CDR3 sequence is 13 residues long. CDR3 loop: CASSESTGETQYF. As DNA, the CDR3 is TGCGCCAGCAGTGAGTCGACGGGGGAGACCCAGTACTTC.

The chain links TRBV10-2 to TRBJ1-4; D perhaps matches TRBD1 (5 bases). V was shortened by 2 bases and J by 8 bases, with 9 bases between the two germline ends. CDR1 WSHSY and CDR2 SAAADI come from the germline V gene. The CDR3 is made up of 13 amino acids. In nucleotides, the CDR3 is TGCGCCAGCAGTGAGAGTCAGGGAGAAAAACTGTTTTTT. It translates to CASSESQGEKLFF.

This clone was seen just once. CDR3 DNA sequence: TGTGCCAGCAGGCCCGGACAGAACTACAATGAGCAGTTCTTC. Protein product: CASRPGQNYNEQFF. The genes are TRBV28 and TRBJ2-1; D is perhaps TRBD1 (6 bases). CDR1 and CDR2 from the germline V gene are MDHEN and SYDVKM. V was shortened by 6 bases and J by 3 bases, with 12 bases between the two germline ends. There are 14 residues in the CDR3.

The chain joins TRBV11-2 to TRBJ2-2, with D perhaps TRBD1 (6 bases). The V gene lost 4 bases and the J gene lost 0 bases, with 12 bases spanning the gap. CDR1 is SGHAT and CDR2 is FQNNGV in the germline V gene. The CDR3 is 16 residues long. The CDR3 sequence is CASSSGQFANTGELFF. The CDR3 region has the DNA TGTGCCAGCAGCTCCGGACAGTTCGCGAACACCGGGGAGCTGTTTTTT.

V is TRBV28 and J is TRBJ2-7; tentative D call: TRBD1 (5 bases). Per germline, CDR1 MDHEN and CDR2 SYDVKM. The CDR3 is 13 residues long. V lost 3 bases and J 5 bases, leaving 11 bases between the germline ends. The CDR3 DNA is TGTGCCAGCAGTTTTGCAGGGATCCACGAGCAGTACTTC. Encoded protein: CASSFAGIHEQYF.

The chain couples TRBV28 to TRBJ1-4, with D unresolved. V lost 4 bases and J 4 bases, leaving 10 bases between the germline ends. CDR3 length: 14 residues. Germline V CDR1 and CDR2: MDHEN, SYDVKM. The CDR3 loop is CASSSMWLNEKLFF. The CDR3 nucleotides read TGTGCCAGCAGTTCCATGTGGCTTAATGAAAAACTGTTTTTT.

V gene TRBV2 combines with J gene TRBJ1-1; TRBD1 matches 8 bases. The trim removed 7 bases at V and 1 base at J, leaving 8 bases unmatched. The CDR3 has 15 residues. Germline values: CDR1 SNHLY, CDR2 FYNNEI. CDR3 sequence reads: CASNPGQEKNTEAFF. The CDR3 nucleotides are TGTGCCAGCAATCCGGGACAGGAGAAGAACACTGAAGCTTTCTTT.

The rearrangement uses TRBV15 and TRBJ2-7; D might be TRBD2 (5 bases). Looked up from germline, CDR1 is LNHNV and CDR2 is YYDKDF (reference sequence). This CDR3 has 15 residues. Trimming cost V 0 bases and J 4 bases, with 13 bases left between them. CDR3 region: CATSRDGAELYEQYF. The CDR3 DNA is TGTGCCACCAGCAGAGACGGAGCGGAGTTATACGAGCAGTACTTC.

This chain links TRBV7-9 with TRBJ1-1; D might be TRBD1 (6 bases). The CDR3 is 13 residues long. Trimming took 1 base from V and 10 from J, leaving 13 bases between them. Germline V CDR1 and CDR2: SEHNR, FQNEAQ (reference sequence). CDR3 protein: CASSLGGGLIAFF. In DNA form, the CDR3 reads TGTGCCAGCAGCTTAGGAGGGGGTTTGATAGCTTTCTTT.

This chain joins TRBV9 and TRBJ2-1, with 14 nucleotides matching TRBD2. With 3 bases clipped from V and 4 bases from J, the junction kept 3 bases outside the gene matches. Germline V CDR1 and CDR2: SGDLS, YYNGEE. CDR3 size: 16 residues. DNA for the CDR3: TGTGCCAGCAGCGGCAGACTAGCGGGGGGGTACAATGAGCAGTTCTTC. Translated, it gives CASSGRLAGGYNEQFF.

J is TRBJ1-2 and V is TRBV11-1, with 7 bases aligning to TRBD1. This CDR3 is 14 amino acids long. V lost 5 bases to trimming and J lost 0 bases; unmatched junction nucleotides: 3. The germline gives CDR1 SGHAT, CDR2 FQDESV (reference sequence). The CDR3 spells CASSPGTANYGYTF. The CDR3 bases are TGTGCCAGCAGCCCCGGGACAGCTAACTATGGCTACACCTTC.

The CDR3 region is CASSFANSRFEQFF. The CDR3, as DNA: TGTGCCAGCAGTTTTGCTAACAGCCGCTTTGAGCAGTTCTTC. This chain uses TRBV27 with TRBJ2-1; no reliable D call. CDR3 length: 14 residues. Germline loops: CDR1 MNHEY, CDR2 SMNVEV (reference sequence). Trimming shortened V by 3 bases and J by 9 bases, and 15 bases separated the two germline ends.

The chain is built from TRBV14 and TRBJ2-1; D gene uncertain. Germline V gene sequence: CDR1 SGHDN, CDR2 FVKESK. This CDR3 comprises 14 residues. Between the trimmed V and J ends, which lost 1 base and 8 bases, there was a span of 12 bases. The CDR3 reads CASSQGSIFDEQFF. In nucleotides, the CDR3 is TGTGCCAGCAGCCAAGGTTCTATTTTCGATGAGCAGTTCTTC.

The chain's CDR3 is CASSQIQGYTYEQYF. The DNA of the CDR3 is TGTGCCAGCAGCCAAATTCAGGGTTACACCTACGAGCAGTACTTC. The chain is built from TRBV5-5 and TRBJ2-7, with D perhaps matching TRBD1 (5 bases). The CDR3 runs 15 residues. CDR1 and CDR2 from the germline V gene are SGHKS and YYEKEE (reference sequence). V lost 4 bases and J 2 bases, leaving 16 bases between the germline ends.

The V and J genes are TRBV11-2 and TRBJ2-2; no reliable D call. The germline gives CDR1 SGHAT, CDR2 FQNNGV. Trimming left V 1 base short and J 4 bases short, with 13 bases between. The CDR3 is 16 amino acids. CDR3 region: CASSLALRSPTGELFF. In DNA, the CDR3 is TGTGCCAGCAGCTTAGCTTTGCGGAGCCCCACCGGGGAGCTGTTTTTT.

This CDR3 reads CASSLLGGWEQYF. As DNA, the CDR3 is TGTGCCAGCAGCTTGTTAGGGGGCTGGGAGCAGTACTTC. The genes are TRBV5-6 and TRBJ2-7, with TRBD1 identical over 7 bases. Germline CDR1 reads SGHDT; CDR2 reads YYEEEE. Trimming took 1 base from V and 7 from J; bases not matched to a gene: 5. The CDR3 has 13 residues.

The rearrangement joins TRBV5-1 to TRBJ2-5; weak D call: TRBD1 (6 bases). Trimming removed 2 bases at V and 5 bases at J, with 16 bases between. This CDR3 comprises 15 residues. In germline, CDR1 is SGHRS, CDR2 YFSETQ. The CDR3 region is CASSFGTTGRETQYF. CDR3 DNA sequence: TGCGCCAGCAGCTTTGGTACGACAGGAAGGGAGACCCAGTACTTC.

The chain couples TRBV10-3 to TRBJ1-2; TRBD1 agrees at 8 bases. Germline CDR1 is ENHRY and CDR2 is SYGVKD. This CDR3 is built from 13 residues. J lost 10 bases, V lost 11 bases, and 15 bases had no gene match. CDR3 sequence reads: CAVMETGALLYTF. As DNA, the CDR3 is TGTGCCGTTATGGAGACAGGGGCCCTCCTCTACACCTTC.

The rearrangement links TRBV18 to TRBJ2-1, with D possibly matching TRBD2 (6 bases). Trimming took 2 bases from V and 5 from J, leaving 16 bases between them. This CDR3 has 16 amino acids. The germline V gene has CDR1 KGHSH and CDR2 LQKENI. CDR3 region: CASSPRLTGSHNEQFF. The CDR3 DNA follows: TGTGCCAGCTCACCAAGACTGACCGGGAGTCACAATGAGCAGTTCTTC.